Listed below are T cell receptor beta chains from one sample, sequenced in a study of blood T cells in healthy people across ages. TCRdb used MiXCR to reprocess the 5' RACE reads, holding one entry per CDR3 protein. The sample records more than 1,000,000 distinct CDR3 sequences, around 25% being singletons. These data also featured in a second study, about T cells of mothers and their children.

Sequencing was done on a sample of blood. The receptors come from a girl aged 2 to 9 in good health. CDR3s leave out the opening cysteine and the closing phenylalanine or tryptophan. A clone size is listed for some rows: how often the clone was seen (once, few, many), or a class if it is expanded.

j_gene	abundance	len	v_gene	CDR3aa
TRBJ1-5	few	12	TRBV12-3/TRBV12-4	ASSSTGDGQPQH
TRBJ2-1	few	13	TRBV7-9	ASSPTGTPYNEQF
TRBJ1-6	.	12	TRBV6-6	ASRTQGDYSPLH
TRBJ1-5	.	13	TRBV18	ASSPQGGTDQPQH
TRBJ2-3	.	13	TRBV9	ASSAVLGPPDTQY
TRBJ2-7	.	11	TRBV20-1	SARALGEYEQY
TRBJ2-4	.	11	TRBV29-1	SVGRSRANIQY
.	.	11	TRBV6-5	ASRNTGTDEQY
TRBJ2-5	.	13	TRBV12-3/TRBV12-4	ASRQGQGIRETQY
TRBJ1-1	few	13	TRBV6-5	ASSYSVGMNTEAF
.	.	13	TRBV20-1	SARLLAGGLFEQF
TRBJ2-7	.	13	TRBV7-9	ASSLAKTSEDERY
TRBJ1-4	.	12	TRBV29-1	SAVYRGRNEKLF
TRBJ2-7	once	12	TRBV28	ASTPETVTYEQY
TRBJ1-6	few	12	TRBV4-1	ASSQGEASPPLH
.	.	12	TRBV29-1	SVEGRQVNNEQY
TRBJ1-4	.	12	TRBV5-4	ASSSDGNWEKLF
TRBJ2-1	.	17	TRBV12-3/TRBV12-4	ASSSPTRGGTSGFNEQF
TRBJ1-2	.	12	TRBV3-1	ASSPYLDQLGYT
.	.	12	TRBV3-1	ASSQGSTTYEQY
TRBJ1-2	.	12	TRBV18	ASFDRGLDYGYT
TRBJ1-2	.	11	TRBV7-2	ASSERPGYGYT
TRBJ1-2	.	12	TRBV4-1	ASSQASEYYGYT
TRBJ2-2	few	13	TRBV28	ASSLSGEDTGELF
TRBJ2-2	.	8	TRBV29-1	SVNTGELF
TRBJ2-3	few	13	TRBV12-3/TRBV12-4	ASSKRGLAGRQQY
TRBJ1-5	few	12	TRBV15	ATSRDKGPPPQH
TRBJ2-7	few	12	TRBV7-2	ASSYRVQQVEQY
TRBJ2-2	.	14	TRBV5-5	ASSFRLGQNTGELF
TRBJ2-3	.	12	TRBV6-5	ASSATRSTDTQY
TRBJ2-2	.	12	TRBV29-1	SVEGQTNTGELF
.	few	13	TRBV18	ASSPGTSGINEQF
TRBJ1-5	.	12	TRBV5-6	ASSEVGSDQPQH
TRBJ1-2	few	13	TRBV5-1	ASSLLGALPSGYT
TRBJ1-3	.	13	TRBV6-6	ASSYFGGSGNTIY
TRBJ2-1	.	16	TRBV7-9	ASSPLPSTSDPYNEQF
TRBJ1-2	.	11	TRBV11-2	ASSQGTVNGYT
TRBJ2-3	.	11	TRBV15	ATGRGREDTQY
.	.	13	TRBV4-1	ASSQDLELSNEQF
TRBJ2-1	few	11	TRBV14	ASNAASYNEQF
TRBJ1-4	.	11	TRBV28	ASRRVAREKLF
TRBJ2-5	.	12	TRBV3-1	ASSQDPGKETQY
TRBJ2-5	.	9	TRBV20-1	SAGVSETQY
TRBJ2-1	.	11	TRBV12-3/TRBV12-4	ASSFTGINEQF
TRBJ1-5	few	12	TRBV6-6	ASSYSGDYQPQH
TRBJ2-1	.	10	TRBV12-3/TRBV12-4	ASSPTGGGQF
TRBJ2-7	.	13	TRBV7-2	ASVSGSGGGYEQY
TRBJ2-7	.	10	TRBV3-1	ASSQETIEQY
TRBJ2-5	.	13	TRBV4-3	ASSRTTGRWETQY
TRBJ2-7	.	12	TRBV5-1	ASSSGTLAYEQY
TRBJ2-7	few	10	TRBV12-3/TRBV12-4	ASANGPYEQY
TRBJ2-6	few	14	TRBV12-5	ASGADRPAGANVLT
TRBJ1-4	few	13	TRBV29-1	SVAGMDKEGEKLF